This entry lists 27 T cell receptor beta chains sequenced from one sample in a study of cytomegalovirus exposure and HLA in healthy donors. 60 Vbeta and 13 Jbeta primers were used in PCR. Clones were read by immunoSEQ multiplex PCR, and TCRdb kept only the in-frame ones, dropping some. The repertoire holds under 130,000 clones, with around 80% as singletons. The source material was PBMCs. Every receptor here comes from a female donor in good health and CMV-seropositive.

The chain has TRBV2 and TRBJ2-7; 7 bases are a match to TRBD2. Trimming removed 4 bases from V and 0 bases from J; junction bases left unmatched: 3. The CDR3 spans 14 residues. Per germline, CDR1 SNHLY and CDR2 FYNNEI. Here the CDR3 reads CASSAQRGSYEQYF. The CDR3 DNA sequence: TGTGCCAGCAGTGCCCAGCGGGGCTCCTACGAGCAGTACTTC.

The V and J genes are TRBV6-5 and TRBJ2-7, with D maybe TRBD2 (6 bases). Per the germline V gene, CDR1 is MNHEY and CDR2 is SVGAGI. The CDR3 has 16 amino acids. With 0 bases removed from V and 2 bases from J, the gap between germline ends came to 14 bases. CDR3 region: CASSYSGAGATYEQYF. CDR3 sequence (DNA): TGTGCCAGCAGTTACTCGGGAGCGGGTGCTACCTACGAGCAGTACTTC.

V usage is TRBV15 and J usage is TRBJ2-5; no clear D. V lost 0 bases, J lost 6 bases, and 5 bases lay in between. The germline V gene has CDR1 LNHNV and CDR2 YYDKDF (reference sequence). This CDR3 is 12 amino acids long. The CDR3 DNA sequence: TGTGCCACCAGCAGAGATAGCCAGACCCAGTACTTC. Its translation is CATSRDSQTQYF.

The rearrangement links TRBV5-1 to TRBJ1-1, with TRBD1 identical over 8 bases. This CDR3 comprises 17 residues. V dropped 4 bases and J dropped 0; count of bases not matched to a gene: 11. CDR1 and CDR2 from the germline V gene are SGHRS and YFSETQ. As DNA, the CDR3 is TGCGCCAGCAGCGCGGGGACAGGTTCTCACATGAACACTGAAGCTTTCTTT. Its translation: CASSAGTGSHMNTEAFF. The full variable domain, rest sourced from reference TRBV5-1 and TRBJ1-1, is KAGVTQTPRYLIKTRGQQVTLSCSPISGHRSVSWYQQTPGQGLQFLFEYFSETQRNKGNFPGRFSGRQFSNSRSEMNVSTLELGDSALYLCASSAGTGSHMNTEAFFGQGTRLTVV.

The J gene is TRBJ1-3, the V gene TRBV7-8, with D perhaps TRBD1 (6 bases). V was trimmed by 5 bases and J by 0 bases, leaving 20 bases between them. CDR1 SGHVS and CDR2 FQNEAQ come from the germline V gene. This CDR3 is 18 amino acids long. CDR3: CASSLRTATTSSGNTIYF. The DNA for the CDR3 is TGTGCCAGCAGCCTTAGGACAGCCACTACGTCCTCTGGAAACACCATATATTTT.

J is TRBJ1-1 and V is TRBV27, with D tentatively TRBD1 (6 bases). CDR1 and CDR2 from the germline V gene are MNHEY and SMNVEV (reference sequence). The V end lost 5 bases, the J end lost 1 base, and 11 bases lay between the germline ends. The CDR3 sequence is 14 residues long. The CDR3, as DNA: TGTGCCAGCAGTCCCCACAGGGCGAACACTGAAGCTTTCTTT. It specifies CASSPHRANTEAFF.

Only one count was recorded for this clone. V and J are TRBV27 and TRBJ1-6; TRBD1 aligns across 7 bases. The ends lost 5 bases at V and 8 bases at J; junction bases unmatched: 9. CDR1 and CDR2 from the germline V gene are MNHEY and SMNVEV (reference sequence). The CDR3 runs to 15 residues. For the CDR3, the DNA is TGTGCCAGCAGTAGAGGGCGGGACAGACATTCACCCCTCCACTTT. It is translated as CASSRGRDRHSPLHF.

This clone came up once. The V and J genes are TRBV5-1 and TRBJ2-7, with 7 bases lining up with TRBD2. Trimming took 0 bases from V and 7 from J; bases not matched to a gene: 7. The CDR3 is 14 amino acids. Germline-derived CDR1 and CDR2 are SGHRS and YFSETQ. CDR3 sequence reads: CASSLGGGPREQYF. The CDR3 DNA reads TGCGCCAGCAGCTTGGGGGGAGGGCCTCGGGAGCAGTACTTC. Variable domain in full (rest from reference TRBV5-1 and TRBJ2-7): KAGVTQTPRYLIKTRGQQVTLSCSPISGHRSVSWYQQTPGQGLQFLFEYFSETQRNKGNFPGRFSGRQFSNSRSEMNVSTLELGDSALYLCASSLGGGPREQYFGPGTRLTVT.

The rearrangement joins TRBV5-1 to TRBJ2-7; D may be TRBD2 (6 bases). The CDR3 covers 14 residues. V was pared by 4 bases and J by 3 bases, with 14 bases between. In germline, CDR1 is SGHRS, CDR2 YFSETQ. DNA for the CDR3: TGCGCCAGCAGCGGTGACGGGGGACTCTACGAGCAGTACTTC. It specifies CASSGDGGLYEQYF. Using reference TRBV5-1 and TRBJ2-7 for the parts outside the CDR3, the full variable domain is KAGVTQTPRYLIKTRGQQVTLSCSPISGHRSVSWYQQTPGQGLQFLFEYFSETQRNKGNFPGRFSGRQFSNSRSEMNVSTLELGDSALYLCASSGDGGLYEQYFGPGTRLTVT.

This clone was observed a few times. This rearrangement joins TRBV2 to TRBJ1-5, with TRBD1 matching over 8 bases. J was trimmed by 8 bases and V by 6 bases; bases with no gene match: 6. CDR3 length: 13 amino acids. Germline lookup yields CDR1 SNHLY and CDR2 FYNNEI. The CDR3 coding sequence is TGTGCCAGCAGATCAGGGGGCCAGGAGCCCCAGCATTTT. Its protein product is CASRSGGQEPQHF.

This chain connects TRBV27 to TRBJ2-7, with 8 bases fitting TRBD2. The V segment lost 6 bases and the J segment 7 bases; nucleotides outside the gene matches: 14. The CDR3 consists of 15 residues. CDR1 is MNHEY and CDR2 is SMNVEV in the germline V gene (reference sequence). The CDR3 is CASRRTSGRVGEQYF. DNA for the CDR3: TGTGCCAGCAGGCGTACTAGCGGCCGTGTTGGGGAGCAGTACTTC.

J is TRBJ2-5 and V is TRBV6-5; 12 bases match TRBD1. V lost 6 bases to trimming and J lost 10 bases; unmatched junction nucleotides: 12. Germline loops: CDR1 MNHEY, CDR2 SVGAGI. The CDR3 totals 15 residues. Here the CDR3 reads CASSPGQGAGRGQYF. The CDR3, as DNA: TGTGCCAGCAGCCCGGGACAGGGGGCGGGGCGGGGCCAGTACTTC.

This rearrangement joins TRBV29-1 to TRBJ1-2, with 7 bases identical to TRBD1. The CDR3 length is 13 residues. V was pared by 3 bases and J by 5 bases, with 6 bases of the junction left unmatched. The germline gives CDR1 SQVTM, CDR2 ANQGSEA. The CDR3 nucleotides are TGCAGCGTTGAGTCGACAGGGTTTTATGGCTACACCTTC. Translation: CSVESTGFYGYTF. The full variable domain, its missing parts supplied by reference TRBV29-1 and TRBJ1-2, is SAVISQKPSRDICQRGTSLTIQCQVDSQVTMMFWYRQQPGQSLTLIATANQGSEATYESGFVIDKFPISRPNLTFSTLTVSNMSPEDSSIYLCSVESTGFYGYTFGSGTRLTVV.

The table lists this clone with a few counts. V usage is TRBV4-1 and J usage is TRBJ1-5, with D maybe TRBD1 (5 bases). The germline V gene has CDR1 MGHRA and CDR2 YSYEKL. The CDR3 spans 16 residues. V was trimmed by 0 bases and J by 2 bases, leaving 11 bases between them. As DNA, the CDR3 is TGCGCCAGCAGCCAAGATGGGGCTCTGGGCAATCAGCCCCAGCATTTT. Translated, it gives CASSQDGALGNQPQHF.

This sequence joins TRBV29-1 and TRBJ2-1; TRBD2 matches at 7 bases. CDR1 is SQVTM and CDR2 is ANQGSEA in the germline V gene. Trimming removed 4 bases from V and 10 bases from J; junction bases left unmatched: 7. This CDR3 region has 12 residues. DNA of the CDR3: TGCAGCGTTGTTGCGGGAGCTGGCGAGCAGTTCTTC. It yields the protein CSVVAGAGEQFF.

The chain has TRBV7-9 and TRBJ1-3, with 11 bases fitting TRBD1. Trimming took 6 bases from V and 3 from J; bases not matched to a gene: 4. The CDR3 is 15 residues long. The germline gives CDR1 SEHNR, CDR2 FQNEAQ (reference sequence). CDR3 sequence: CASSWGQGVGNTIYF. CDR3 coding DNA: TGTGCCAGCAGTTGGGGACAGGGGGTTGGAAACACCATATATTTT.

This chain joins TRBV27 and TRBJ1-5, with a tentative D call TRBD1 (6 bases). Trimming removed 9 bases from V and 4 bases from J, with 10 bases in between. The germline CDR1 and CDR2 sequences are MNHEY and SMNVEV (reference sequence). The CDR3 loop spans 12 amino acids. The CDR3 DNA reads as TGTGCCAGGAACAGGGTTAATCAGCCCCAGCATTTT. This translates into CARNRVNQPQHF.

The chain is built from TRBV27 and TRBJ1-1, with TRBD1 as a possible D gene (5 bases). The CDR3 runs to 15 residues. Deletions cut 5 bases from V and 2 bases from J, with 15 bases between. The germline V gene encodes CDR1 MNHEY and CDR2 SMNVEV (reference sequence). The CDR3 DNA is TGTGCCAGCAGTAACTGGGACTCTCGAAACACTGAAGCTTTCTTT. Protein: CASSNWDSRNTEAFF.

The chain uses TRBV4-3 and TRBJ1-1; the D is unclear. Germline V gene sequence: CDR1 LGHNA, CDR2 YSLEER. Trimming took 0 bases from V and 4 from J, leaving 12 bases between them. There are 15 residues in the CDR3. The CDR3 DNA is TGCGCCAGCAGCCAAGACACTATCCCCCCCACTGAAGCTTTCTTT. It translates to CASSQDTIPPTEAFF.

V and J are TRBV19 and TRBJ1-1; tentatively, D is TRBD1 (6 bases). V lost 1 base, J lost 0 bases, and 15 bases lay in between. CDR1 is LNHDA and CDR2 is SQIVND in the germline V gene (reference sequence). The CDR3 sequence is 17 residues long. The CDR3 loop reads CASSIAGGPNMNTEAFF. CDR3 DNA sequence: TGTGCCAGTAGTATAGCGGGGGGGCCGAACATGAACACTGAAGCTTTCTTT.

V usage is TRBV6-1 and J usage is TRBJ1-5; 9 positions agree with TRBD1. The CDR3 covers 15 residues. CDR1 and CDR2 from the germline V gene are MNHNS and SASEGT. Trimming cost V 6 bases and J 3 bases; bases outside gene matches: 6. The CDR3 DNA sequence: TGTGCCAGCAGCTTGGACAGGGGCACCAATCAGCCCCAGCATTTT. It translates to CASSLDRGTNQPQHF.

This sequence joins TRBV5-1 and TRBJ2-1; the D gene is possibly TRBD2 (5 bases). The CDR3 totals 15 residues. The V gene's germline CDR1 is SGHRS and CDR2 YFSETQ. V dropped 0 bases and J dropped 1 base, with 8 bases sitting between them. The CDR3 loop reads CASSLVGVSYNEQFF. DNA for the CDR3: TGCGCCAGCAGCTTGGTGGGAGTTTCCTACAATGAGCAGTTCTTC.

The gene calls are TRBV28 and TRBJ2-1, with 8 bases identical to TRBD1. With V trimmed by 2 bases and J by 4 bases, 7 bases remained unmatched. CDR1 is MDHEN and CDR2 is SYDVKM in the germline V gene. The CDR3 runs 16 residues. Written as DNA, the CDR3 is TGTGCCAGCAGTTTAGTCGCAGGGGGCAATTACAATGAGCAGTTCTTC. Translation: CASSLVAGGNYNEQFF.

The CDR3, as DNA: TGTGCCAGCAGCTTATCCTCAGGGAACGAGCAGTACTTC. The encoded protein is CASSLSSGNEQYF. The V gene is TRBV11-2, the J gene TRBJ2-7; D perhaps matches TRBD1 (5 bases). Trimming cost V 2 bases and J 5 bases, with 10 bases left between them. Germline values: CDR1 SGHAT, CDR2 FQNNGV. The CDR3 runs to 13 residues.

The rearrangement links TRBV2 to TRBJ1-1, with a tentative D call TRBD1 (5 bases). The CDR3 totals 11 residues. Germline loops: CDR1 SNHLY, CDR2 FYNNEI. Deletions cut 6 bases from V and 10 bases from J, with 12 bases between. The CDR3 coding sequence is TGTGCCAGCAGGGGGGGTAGGGGAGCTTTCTTT. This gives the protein CASRGGRGAFF.

This chain joins TRBV29-1 and TRBJ2-7; no clear D. Trimming stripped 3 bases from V and 6 bases from J, with 15 bases between. The length of the CDR3 is 13 residues. CDR1 is SQVTM and CDR2 is ANQGSEA in the germline V gene. The CDR3 sequence: CSVEALLISEQYF. In DNA, the CDR3 is TGCAGCGTTGAGGCCCTCCTTATCTCCGAGCAGTACTTC.

This chain's CDR3 is CASSRPGNEAFF. Written as DNA, the CDR3 is TGCGCCAGCAGCAGACCAGGGAATGAAGCTTTCTTT. The genes are TRBV5-1 and TRBJ1-1, with D possibly being TRBD1 (5 bases). Trimming cost V 4 bases and J 7 bases, with 11 bases left between them. CDR1 is SGHRS, CDR2 YFSETQ, per germline. This CDR3 has 12 residues.